This TCR beta chain was profiled in a study of shared clonotypes between healthy human individuals. As for the study in general: Researchers assigned three CD4 naive, three CD4 memory, two CD8 naive and one CD8 memory plate to each donor.

Overall study results and limits: Compared with clonotypes that all four donors shared, non-shared clonotypes had lower generation probabilities. Sharing across four donors was seen in around 5% of naive CD4 clonotypes.

Repertoires were generated with immunoSEQ multiplex PCR, while TCRdb's copy carries only in-frame clones and drops some. The sample includes 850,000 to 1,200,000 clones, more than 65% of them seen just once. CDR3 length: 11 amino acids. CDR1 SGHDT and CDR2 YYEEEE come from the germline V gene. V was cut by 4 bases and J by 4 bases, with 6 bases left in between. Notes on this clone: Antigen: not known. Other nucleotide sequences in the sample specify the same CDR3.

The specimen sequenced was memory CD4+ T cells sorted from blood. Subset reported: CD45RA-negative fraction. This TCR was sampled from a man between 18 and 29 years old in good health. The J gene is TRBJ2-7, the V gene TRBV5-6; D not certain. The CDR3 DNA sequence: TGTGCCAGCAGCCTCGAGTACGAGCAGTACTTC. It is translated as CASSLEYEQYF.